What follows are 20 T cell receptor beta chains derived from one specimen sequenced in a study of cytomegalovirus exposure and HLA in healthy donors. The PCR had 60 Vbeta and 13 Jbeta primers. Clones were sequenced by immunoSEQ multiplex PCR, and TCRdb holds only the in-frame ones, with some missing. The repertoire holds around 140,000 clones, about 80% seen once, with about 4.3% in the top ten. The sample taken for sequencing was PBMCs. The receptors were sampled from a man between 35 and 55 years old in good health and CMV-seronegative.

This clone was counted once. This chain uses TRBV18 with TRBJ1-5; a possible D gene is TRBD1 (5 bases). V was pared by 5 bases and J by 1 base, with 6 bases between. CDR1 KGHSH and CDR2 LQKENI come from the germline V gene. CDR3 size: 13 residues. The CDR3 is CASSSGSNQPQHF. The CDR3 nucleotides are TGTGCCAGCTCATCAGGGAGCAATCAGCCCCAGCATTTT. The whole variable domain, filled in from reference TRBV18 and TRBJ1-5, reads NAGVMQNPRHLVRRRGQEARLRCSPMKGHSHVYWYRQLPEEGLKFMVYLQKENIIDESGMPKERFSAEFPKEGPSILRIQQVVRGDSAAYFCASSSGSNQPQHFGDGTRLSIL.

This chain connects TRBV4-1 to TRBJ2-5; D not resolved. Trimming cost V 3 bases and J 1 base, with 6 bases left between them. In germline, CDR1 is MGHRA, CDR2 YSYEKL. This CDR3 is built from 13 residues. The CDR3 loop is CASSQGLQETQYF. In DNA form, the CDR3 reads TGCGCCAGCAGCCAGGGCCTCCAAGAGACCCAGTACTTC.

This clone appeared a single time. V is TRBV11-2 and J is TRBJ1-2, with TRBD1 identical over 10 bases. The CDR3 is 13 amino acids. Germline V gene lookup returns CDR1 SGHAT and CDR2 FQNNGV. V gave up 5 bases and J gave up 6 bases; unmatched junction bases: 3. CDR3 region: CASSQDRGDGYTF. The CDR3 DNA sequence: TGTGCCAGCAGCCAGGACAGGGGGGATGGCTACACCTTC.

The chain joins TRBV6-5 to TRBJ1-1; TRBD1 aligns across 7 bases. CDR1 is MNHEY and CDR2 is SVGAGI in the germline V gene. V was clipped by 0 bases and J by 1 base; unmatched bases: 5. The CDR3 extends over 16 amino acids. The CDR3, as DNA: TGTGCCAGCAGTTACTCCAAAAACAGGGGGAACACTGAAGCTTTCTTT. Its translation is CASSYSKNRGNTEAFF.

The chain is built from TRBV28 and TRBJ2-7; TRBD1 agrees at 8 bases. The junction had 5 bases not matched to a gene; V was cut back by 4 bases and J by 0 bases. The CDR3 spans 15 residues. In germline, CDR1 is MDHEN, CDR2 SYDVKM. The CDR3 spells CASSSPGQDSYEQYF. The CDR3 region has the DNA TGTGCCAGCAGTTCGCCGGGACAGGACTCCTACGAGCAGTACTTC.

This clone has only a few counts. The CDR3 spells CASSFRGGNQPQHF. The CDR3, as DNA: TGTGCCAGCAGTTTCAGGGGAGGCAATCAGCCCCAGCATTTT. The J gene is TRBJ1-5, the V gene TRBV6-5; possible D gene TRBD1, 6 bases. This CDR3 is 14 amino acids long. The germline CDR1 and CDR2 sequences are MNHEY and SVGAGI. Trimming took 4 bases from V and 2 from J, leaving 9 bases between them.

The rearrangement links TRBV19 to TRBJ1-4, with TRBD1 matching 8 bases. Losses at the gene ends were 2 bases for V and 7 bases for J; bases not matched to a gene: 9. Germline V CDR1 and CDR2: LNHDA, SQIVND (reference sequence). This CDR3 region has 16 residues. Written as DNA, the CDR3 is TGTGCCAGTAGTATACCCCTGGCAGGGGGCCGTGAAAAACTGTTTTTT. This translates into CASSIPLAGGREKLFF. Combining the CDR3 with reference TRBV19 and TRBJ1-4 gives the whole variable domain DGGITQSPKYLFRKEGQNVTLSCEQNLNHDAMYWYRQDPGQGLRLIYYSQIVNDFQKGDIAEGYSVSREKKESFPLTVTSAQKNPTAFYLCASSIPLAGGREKLFFGSGTQLSVL.

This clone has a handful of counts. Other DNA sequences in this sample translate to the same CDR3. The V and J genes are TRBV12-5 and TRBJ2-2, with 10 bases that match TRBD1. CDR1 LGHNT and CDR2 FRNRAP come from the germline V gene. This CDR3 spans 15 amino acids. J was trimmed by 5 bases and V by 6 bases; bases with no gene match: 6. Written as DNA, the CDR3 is TGTGCTAGTGGCCGACAGGGGGCGGGTACCGGGGAGCTGTTTTTT. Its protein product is CASGRQGAGTGELFF.

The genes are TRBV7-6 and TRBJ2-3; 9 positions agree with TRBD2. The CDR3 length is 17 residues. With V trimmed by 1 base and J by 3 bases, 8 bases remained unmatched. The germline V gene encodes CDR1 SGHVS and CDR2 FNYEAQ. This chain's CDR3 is CASSLGLAGAKTDTQYF. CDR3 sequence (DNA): TGTGCCAGCAGCTTAGGGTTAGCGGGGGCGAAGACAGATACGCAGTATTTT.

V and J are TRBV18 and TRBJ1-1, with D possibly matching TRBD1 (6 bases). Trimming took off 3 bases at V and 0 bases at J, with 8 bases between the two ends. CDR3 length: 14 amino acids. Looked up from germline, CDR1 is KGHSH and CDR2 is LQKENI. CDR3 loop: CASSPRQVNTEAFF. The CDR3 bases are TGTGCCAGCTCACCCCGACAGGTGAACACTGAAGCTTTCTTT.

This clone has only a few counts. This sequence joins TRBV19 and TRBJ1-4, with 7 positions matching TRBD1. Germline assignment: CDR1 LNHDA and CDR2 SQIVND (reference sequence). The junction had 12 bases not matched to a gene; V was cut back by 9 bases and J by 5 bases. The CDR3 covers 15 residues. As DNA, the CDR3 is TGTGCCAGCCATGAGTACAGGGGTCAGAATGAAAAACTGTTTTTT. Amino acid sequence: CASHEYRGQNEKLFF.

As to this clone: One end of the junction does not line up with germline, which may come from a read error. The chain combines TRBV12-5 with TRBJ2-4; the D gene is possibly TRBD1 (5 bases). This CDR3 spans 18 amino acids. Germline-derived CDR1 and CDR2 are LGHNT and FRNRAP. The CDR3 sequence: CASGLVSGIFGARNIQYF. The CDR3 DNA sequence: TGTGCTAGTGGTTTGGTAAGTGGCATCTTTGGGGCCAGAAACATTCAGTACTTC.

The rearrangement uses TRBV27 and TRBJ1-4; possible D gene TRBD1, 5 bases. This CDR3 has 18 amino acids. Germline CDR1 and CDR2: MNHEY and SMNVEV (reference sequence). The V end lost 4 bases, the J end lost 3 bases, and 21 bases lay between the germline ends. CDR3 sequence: CASSSRRGVSPSNEKLFF. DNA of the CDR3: TGTGCCAGCAGTTCCCGACGGGGGGTCTCCCCTTCTAATGAAAAACTGTTTTTT.

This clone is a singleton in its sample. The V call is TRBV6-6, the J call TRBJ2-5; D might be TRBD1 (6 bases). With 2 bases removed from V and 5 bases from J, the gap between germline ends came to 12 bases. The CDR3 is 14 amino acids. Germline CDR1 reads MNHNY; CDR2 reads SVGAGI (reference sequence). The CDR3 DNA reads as TGTGCCAGCAGTTACGACAGGTCCCAGGAGACCCAGTACTTC. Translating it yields CASSYDRSQETQYF.

CDR3 region: CASSTGVQAKNIQYF. Here the CDR3 DNA reads TGTGCCAGCAGTACAGGGGTCCAGGCCAAAAACATTCAGTACTTC. This chain connects TRBV9 to TRBJ2-4; 7 nucleotides line up with TRBD1. The CDR3 sequence is 15 residues long. The germline gives CDR1 SGDLS, CDR2 YYNGEE. Losses at the gene ends were 5 bases for V and 1 base for J; bases not matched to a gene: 6.

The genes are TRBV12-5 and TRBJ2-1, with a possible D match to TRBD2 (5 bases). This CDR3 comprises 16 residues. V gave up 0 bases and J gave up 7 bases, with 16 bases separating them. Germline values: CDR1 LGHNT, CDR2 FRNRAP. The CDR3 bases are TGTGCTAGTGGTTTGGTACTAGGGCTCGAAGGGAATGAGCAGTTCTTC. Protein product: CASGLVLGLEGNEQFF.

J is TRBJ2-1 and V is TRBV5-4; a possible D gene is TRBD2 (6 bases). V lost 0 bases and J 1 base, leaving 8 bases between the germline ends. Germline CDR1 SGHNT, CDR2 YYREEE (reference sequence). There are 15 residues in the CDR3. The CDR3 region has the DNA TGTGCCAGCAGCTTGGGGCTAGCGTCCTACAATGAGCAGTTCTTC. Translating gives CASSLGLASYNEQFF.

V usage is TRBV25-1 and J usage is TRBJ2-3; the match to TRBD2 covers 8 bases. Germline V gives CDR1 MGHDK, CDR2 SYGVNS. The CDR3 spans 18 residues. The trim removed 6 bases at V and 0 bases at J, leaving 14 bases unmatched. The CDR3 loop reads CASSPPGGGKYSTDTQYF. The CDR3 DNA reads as TGTGCCAGCAGCCCCCCGGGCGGGGGGAAGTATAGCACAGATACGCAGTATTTT. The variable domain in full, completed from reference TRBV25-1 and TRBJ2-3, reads EADIYQTPRYLVIGTGKKITLECSQTMGHDKMYWYQQDPGMELHLIHYSYGVNSTEKGDLSSESTVSRIRTEHFPLTLESARPSHTSQYLCASSPPGGGKYSTDTQYFGPGTRLTVL.

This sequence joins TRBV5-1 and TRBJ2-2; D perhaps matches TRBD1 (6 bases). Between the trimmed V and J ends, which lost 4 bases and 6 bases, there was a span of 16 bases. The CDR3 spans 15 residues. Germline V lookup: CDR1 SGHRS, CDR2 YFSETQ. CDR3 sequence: CASSTTGSVPGELFF. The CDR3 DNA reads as TGCGCCAGCAGCACCACAGGGTCGGTTCCCGGGGAGCTGTTTTTT.

The CDR3 DNA follows: TGTGCCAGCAGCGGAGGGGGGGCTAGCGGGGTATACGAGCAGTACTTC. Protein product: CASSGGGASGVYEQYF. This chain connects TRBV2 to TRBJ2-7; 9 bases agree with TRBD2. Germline CDR1 SNHLY, CDR2 FYNNEI. The CDR3 extends over 16 amino acids. Germline trimming cut 6 bases from V and 4 bases from J; bases unmatched to any gene: 13.